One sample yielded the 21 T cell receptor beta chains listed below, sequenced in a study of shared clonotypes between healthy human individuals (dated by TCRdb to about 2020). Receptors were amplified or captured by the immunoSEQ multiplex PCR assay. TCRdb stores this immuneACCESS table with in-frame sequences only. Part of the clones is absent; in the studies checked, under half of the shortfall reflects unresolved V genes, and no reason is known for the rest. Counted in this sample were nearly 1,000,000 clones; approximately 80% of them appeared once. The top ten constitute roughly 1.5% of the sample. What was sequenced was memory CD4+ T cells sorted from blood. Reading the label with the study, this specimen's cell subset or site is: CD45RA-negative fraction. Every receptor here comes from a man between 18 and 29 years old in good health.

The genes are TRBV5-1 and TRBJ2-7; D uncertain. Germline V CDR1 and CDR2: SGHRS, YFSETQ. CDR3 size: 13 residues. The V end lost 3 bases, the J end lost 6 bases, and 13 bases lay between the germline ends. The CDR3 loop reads CASSSDPSSEQYF. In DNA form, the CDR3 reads TGCGCCAGCAGCTCCGACCCCAGTTCCGAGCAGTACTTC.

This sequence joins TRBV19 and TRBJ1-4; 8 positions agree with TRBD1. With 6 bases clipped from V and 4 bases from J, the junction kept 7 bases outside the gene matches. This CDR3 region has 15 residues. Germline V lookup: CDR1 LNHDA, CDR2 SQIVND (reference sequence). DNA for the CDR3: TGTGCCAGTAGAACCGCAGGACAGGGTAATGAAAAACTGTTTTTT. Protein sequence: CASRTAGQGNEKLFF.

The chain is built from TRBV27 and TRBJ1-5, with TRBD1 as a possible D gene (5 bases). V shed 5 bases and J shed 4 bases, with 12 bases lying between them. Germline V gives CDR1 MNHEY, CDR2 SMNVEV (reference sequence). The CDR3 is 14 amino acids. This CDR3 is CASSKQAGNQPQHF. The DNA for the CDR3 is TGTGCCAGCAGTAAACAGGCAGGAAATCAGCCCCAGCATTTT.

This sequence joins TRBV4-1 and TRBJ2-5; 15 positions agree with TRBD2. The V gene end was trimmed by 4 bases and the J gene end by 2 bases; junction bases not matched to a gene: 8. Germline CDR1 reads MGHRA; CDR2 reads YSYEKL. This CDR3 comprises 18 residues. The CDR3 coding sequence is TGCGCCAGCAGCCCCGGGACTAGCGGGAGGCAGGGGCAAGAGACCCAGTACTTC. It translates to CASSPGTSGRQGQETQYF.

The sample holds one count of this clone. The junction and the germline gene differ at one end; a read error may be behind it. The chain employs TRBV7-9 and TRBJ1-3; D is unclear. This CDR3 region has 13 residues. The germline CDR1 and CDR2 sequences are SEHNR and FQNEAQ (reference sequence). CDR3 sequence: CASSLGPGNTIYF. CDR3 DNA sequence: TGTGCCAGCAGCCTCGGCCCTGGTAACACCATATATTTT. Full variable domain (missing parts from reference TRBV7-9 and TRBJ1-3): DTGVSQNPRHKITKRGQNVTFRCDPISEHNRLYWYRQTLGQGPEFLTYFQNEAQLEKSRLLSDRFSAERPKGSFSTLEIQRTEQGDSAMYLCASSLGPGNTIYFGEGSWLTVV.

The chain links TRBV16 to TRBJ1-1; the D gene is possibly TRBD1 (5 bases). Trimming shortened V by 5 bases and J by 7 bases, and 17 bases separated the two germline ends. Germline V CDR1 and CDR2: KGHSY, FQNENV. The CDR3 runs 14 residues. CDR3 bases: TGTGCCAGCAGCAACAGGTGGGGCGGGAATGAAGCTTTCTTT. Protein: CASSNRWGGNEAFF.

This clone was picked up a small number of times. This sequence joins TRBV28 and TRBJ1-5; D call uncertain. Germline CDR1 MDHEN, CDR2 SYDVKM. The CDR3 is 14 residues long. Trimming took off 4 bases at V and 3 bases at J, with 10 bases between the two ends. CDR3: CASSWAAFNQPQHF. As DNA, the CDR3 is TGTGCCAGCAGTTGGGCGGCCTTCAATCAGCCCCAGCATTTT.

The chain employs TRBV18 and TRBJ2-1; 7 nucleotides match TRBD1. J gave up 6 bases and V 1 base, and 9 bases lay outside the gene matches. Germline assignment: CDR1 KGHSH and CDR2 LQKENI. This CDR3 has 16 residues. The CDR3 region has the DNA TGTGCCAGCTCACCACAAGCCGACAGGGTCGGCAATGAGCAGTTCTTC. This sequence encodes CASSPQADRVGNEQFF.

Here the CDR3 DNA reads TGTGCCAGCAGTGGACAGGGATATCGGGAGACCCAGTACTTC. Encoded protein: CASSGQGYRETQYF. V usage is TRBV9 and J usage is TRBJ2-5; 8 bases map to TRBD1. CDR3 length: 14 amino acids. Germline lookup yields CDR1 SGDLS and CDR2 YYNGEE. Trimming took 5 bases from V and 5 from J; bases not matched to a gene: 8.

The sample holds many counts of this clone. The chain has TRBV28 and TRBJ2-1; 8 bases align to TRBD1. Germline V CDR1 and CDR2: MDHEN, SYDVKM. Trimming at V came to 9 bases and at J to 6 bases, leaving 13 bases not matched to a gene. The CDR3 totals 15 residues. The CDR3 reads CASLTPGTGSNEQFF. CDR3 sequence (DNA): TGTGCCAGTCTTACTCCCGGGACAGGATCCAATGAGCAGTTCTTC.

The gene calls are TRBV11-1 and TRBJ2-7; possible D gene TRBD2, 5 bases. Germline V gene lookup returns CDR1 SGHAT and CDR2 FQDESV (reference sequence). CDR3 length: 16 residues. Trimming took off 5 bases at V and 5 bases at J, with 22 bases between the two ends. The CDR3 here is CASSPSPSMGGHEQYF. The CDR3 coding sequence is TGTGCCAGCAGCCCCTCTCCCTCCATGGGCGGGCACGAGCAGTACTTC. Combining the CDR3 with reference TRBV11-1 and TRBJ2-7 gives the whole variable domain EAEVAQSPRYKITEKSQAVAFWCDPISGHATLYWYRQILGQGPELLVQFQDESVVDDSQLPKDRFSAERLKGVDSTLKIQPAELGDSAMYLCASSPSPSMGGHEQYFGPGTRLTVT.

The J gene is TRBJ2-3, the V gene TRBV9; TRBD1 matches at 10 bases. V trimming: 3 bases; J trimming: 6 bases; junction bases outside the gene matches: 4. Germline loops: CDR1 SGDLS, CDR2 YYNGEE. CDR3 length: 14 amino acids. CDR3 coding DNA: TGTGCCAGCAGCGCGACAGGGGGCTGGGATACGCAGTATTTT. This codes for CASSATGGWDTQYF. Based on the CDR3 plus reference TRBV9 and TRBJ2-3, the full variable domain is DSGVTQTPKHLITATGQRVTLRCSPRSGDLSVYWYQQSLDQGLQFLIQYYNGEERAKGNILERFSAQQFPDLHSELNLSSLELGDSALYFCASSATGGWDTQYFGPGTRLTVL.

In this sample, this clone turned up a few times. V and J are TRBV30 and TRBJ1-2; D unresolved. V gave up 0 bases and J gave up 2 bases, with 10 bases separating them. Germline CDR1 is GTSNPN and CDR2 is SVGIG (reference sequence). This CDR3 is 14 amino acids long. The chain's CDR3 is CAWSVGGPNYGYTF. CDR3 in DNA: TGTGCCTGGAGTGTGGGAGGGCCCAACTATGGCTACACCTTC. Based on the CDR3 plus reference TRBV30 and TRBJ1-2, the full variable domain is SQTIHQWPATLVQPVGSPLSLECTVEGTSNPNLYWYRQAAGRGLQLLFYSVGIGQISSEVPQNLSASRPQDRQFILSSKKLLLSDSGFYLCAWSVGGPNYGYTFGSGTRLTVV.

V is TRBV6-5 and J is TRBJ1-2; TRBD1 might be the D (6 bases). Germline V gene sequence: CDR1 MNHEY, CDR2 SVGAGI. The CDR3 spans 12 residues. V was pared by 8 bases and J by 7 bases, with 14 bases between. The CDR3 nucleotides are TGTGCCAGCCAACGGGGGGACATTGGCTACACCTTC. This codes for CASQRGDIGYTF.

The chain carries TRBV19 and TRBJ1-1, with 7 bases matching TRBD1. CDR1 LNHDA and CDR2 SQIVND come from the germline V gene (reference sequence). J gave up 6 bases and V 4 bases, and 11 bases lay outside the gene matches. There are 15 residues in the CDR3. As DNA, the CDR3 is TGTGCCAGTAGTACCCCAGGGGGTAAGCCTTCTGAAGCTTTCTTT. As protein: CASSTPGGKPSEAFF.

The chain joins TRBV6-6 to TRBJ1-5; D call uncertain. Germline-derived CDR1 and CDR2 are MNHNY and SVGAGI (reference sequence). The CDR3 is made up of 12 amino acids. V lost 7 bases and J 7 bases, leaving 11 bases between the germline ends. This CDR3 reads CASTPGPQPQHF. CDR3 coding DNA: TGTGCCAGCACCCCTGGGCCCCAGCCCCAGCATTTT.

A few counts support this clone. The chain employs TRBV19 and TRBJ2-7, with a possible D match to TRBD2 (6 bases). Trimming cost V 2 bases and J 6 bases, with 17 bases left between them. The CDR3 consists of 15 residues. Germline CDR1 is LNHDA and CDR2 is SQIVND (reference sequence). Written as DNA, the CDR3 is TGTGCCAGTAGTATATCGGTAGCGGTAGGGGTCGAGCAGTACTTC. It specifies CASSISVAVGVEQYF.

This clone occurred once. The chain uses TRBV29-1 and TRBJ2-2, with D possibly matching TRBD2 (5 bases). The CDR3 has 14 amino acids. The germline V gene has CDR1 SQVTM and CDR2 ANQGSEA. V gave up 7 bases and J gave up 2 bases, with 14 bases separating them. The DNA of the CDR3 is TGCAGCGGCCGATCCGGGATCAACACCGGGGAGCTGTTTTTT. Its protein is CSGRSGINTGELFF.

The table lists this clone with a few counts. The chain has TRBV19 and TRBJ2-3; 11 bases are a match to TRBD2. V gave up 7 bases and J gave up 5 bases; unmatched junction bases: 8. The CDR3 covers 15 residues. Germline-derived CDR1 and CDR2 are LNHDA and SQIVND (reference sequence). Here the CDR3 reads CASNSGGASGDTQYF. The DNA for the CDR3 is TGTGCCAGTAATAGCGGGGGGGCGTCGGGAGATACGCAGTATTTT.

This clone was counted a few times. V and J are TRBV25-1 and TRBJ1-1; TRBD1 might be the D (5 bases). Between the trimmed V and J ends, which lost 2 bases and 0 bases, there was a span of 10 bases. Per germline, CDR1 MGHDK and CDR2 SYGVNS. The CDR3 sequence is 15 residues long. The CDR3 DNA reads TGTGCCAGCAGTGAACCCGGGGCTTTGAACACTGAAGCTTTCTTT. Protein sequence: CASSEPGALNTEAFF.

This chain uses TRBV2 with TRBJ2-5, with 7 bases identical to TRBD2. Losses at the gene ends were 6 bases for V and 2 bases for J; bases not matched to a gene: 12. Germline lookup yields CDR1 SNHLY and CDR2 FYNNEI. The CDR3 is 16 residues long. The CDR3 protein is CASRAMGTNLQETQYF. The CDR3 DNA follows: TGTGCCAGCAGAGCAATGGGGACTAACCTTCAAGAGACCCAGTACTTC. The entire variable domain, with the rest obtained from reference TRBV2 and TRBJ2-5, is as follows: EPEVTQTPSHQVTQMGQEVILRCVPISNHLYFYWYRQILGQKVEFLVSFYNNEISEKSEIFDDQFSVERPDGSNFTLKIRSTKLEDSAMYFCASRAMGTNLQETQYFGPGTRLLVL.